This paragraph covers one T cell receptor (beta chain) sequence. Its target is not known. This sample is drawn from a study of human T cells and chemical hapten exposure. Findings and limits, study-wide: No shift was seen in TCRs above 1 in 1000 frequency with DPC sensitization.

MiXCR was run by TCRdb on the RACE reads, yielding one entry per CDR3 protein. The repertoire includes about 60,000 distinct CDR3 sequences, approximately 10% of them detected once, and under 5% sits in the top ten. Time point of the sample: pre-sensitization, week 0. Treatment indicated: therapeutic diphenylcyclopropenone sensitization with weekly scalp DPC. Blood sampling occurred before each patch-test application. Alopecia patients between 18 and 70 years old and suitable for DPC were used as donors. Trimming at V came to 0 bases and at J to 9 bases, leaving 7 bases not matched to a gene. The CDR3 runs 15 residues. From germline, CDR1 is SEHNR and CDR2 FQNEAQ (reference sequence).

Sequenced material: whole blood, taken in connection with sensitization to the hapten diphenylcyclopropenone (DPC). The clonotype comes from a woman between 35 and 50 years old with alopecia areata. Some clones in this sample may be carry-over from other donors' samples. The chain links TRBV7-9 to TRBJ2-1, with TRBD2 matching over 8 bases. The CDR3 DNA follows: TGTGCCAGCAGCTTAGCAGCGGGAGTGGGCGGTGAGCAGTTCTTC. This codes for CASSLAAGVGGEQFF.